Below, 17 T cell receptor beta chains from the same sample are listed, as sequenced in a study of circulating CD8 cells and anti-PD-1 response in melanoma. Using about 15 ng of total RNA, TCR libraries were made with the QIAseq Immune Repertoire TCR panel. TCRdb reanalysed the reads using MiXCR and keeps one entry per CDR3 protein. Of 700 to 950 distinct CDR3 sequences in the sample, 13% were seen once. Sorting of live CD3+CD8+TCRalphabeta+ cells by PD-1 and/or TIGIT gave four subsets. The sample was CD8+ T cells from PBMCs, taken at baseline or after one month of anti-PD-1 therapy (not recorded which). Receptor source: a human donor with melanoma.

This clonotype qualifies as medium-sized. The J gene is TRBJ2-2, the V gene TRBV27; TRBD2 agrees at 8 bases. J gave up 4 bases and V 10 bases, and 8 bases lay outside the gene matches. Germline values: CDR1 MNHEY, CDR2 SMNVEV (reference sequence). The CDR3 extends over 14 amino acids. The CDR3 sequence is CATKRGPPTGELFF. The DNA of the CDR3 is TGTGCCACCAAGCGGGGGCCCCCCACCGGGGAGCTGTTTTTT.

This clonotype qualifies as medium-sized. The V and J genes are TRBV20-1 and TRBJ2-1, with D perhaps matching TRBD1 (5 bases). Trimming took 6 bases from V and 1 from J, leaving 13 bases between them. Germline V gene sequence: CDR1 DFQATT, CDR2 SNEGSKA (reference sequence). The CDR3 has 14 amino acids. CDR3 region: CSARSPGSYNEQFF. In DNA, the CDR3 is TGCAGTGCCCGCTCGCCAGGGTCCTACAATGAGCAGTTCTTC.

This clonotype ranks as medium-sized (0.01 to 0.1%). The rearrangement joins TRBV14 to TRBJ1-1; D unclear. V gave up 5 bases and J gave up 4 bases, with 8 bases separating them. The CDR3 extends over 12 amino acids. Germline-derived CDR1 and CDR2 are SGHDN and FVKESK. In DNA form, the CDR3 reads TGTGCCAGCAGCAAATACGCCACTGAAGCTTTCTTT. This sequence encodes CASSKYATEAFF.

By its share, this clonotype is medium-sized. The V call is TRBV29-1, the J call TRBJ2-7; D unresolved. Deletions cut 4 bases from V and 2 bases from J, with 9 bases between. Germline V lookup: CDR1 SQVTM, CDR2 ANQGSEA. This CDR3 region has 12 residues. The DNA for the CDR3 is TGCAGCGTTGTGAGTGGGGCCTACGAGCAGTACTTC. This encodes CSVVSGAYEQYF.

By its share, this clonotype is medium-sized. V gene TRBV19 combines with J gene TRBJ2-1; 7 bases line up with TRBD2. CDR1 and CDR2 (germline): LNHDA, SQIVND (reference sequence). The CDR3 is 16 amino acids. V was pared by 1 base and J by 2 bases, with 5 bases of the junction left unmatched. The CDR3 region has the DNA TGTGCCAGTAGTATAGTCCTAGCGGCCCCCTACAATGAGCAGTTCTTC. Translated: CASSIVLAAPYNEQFF.

This clonotype is labeled as medium-sized. The chain recombines TRBV7-2 with TRBJ2-7; 8 bases map to TRBD2. The CDR3 is made up of 15 amino acids. The V gene's germline CDR1 is SGHTA and CDR2 FQGNSA. J lost 5 bases, V lost 2 bases, and 8 bases had no gene match. As DNA, the CDR3 is TGTGCCAGCAGCTTATTTGCGGGGGGCGAGAACGAGCAGTACTTC. It translates to CASSLFAGGENEQYF.

Relative to its sample, this clonotype is medium-sized. V and J are TRBV7-2 and TRBJ2-2, with D perhaps TRBD1 or TRBD2 (6 bases each). The CDR3 has 17 amino acids. Trimming left V 5 bases short and J 1 base short, with 17 bases between. Germline CDR1 is SGHTA and CDR2 is FQGNSA. In DNA form, the CDR3 reads TGTGCCAGCAGCCCACTCTGGGGGGCACAGAACACCGGGGAGCTGTTTTTT. Protein sequence: CASSPLWGAQNTGELFF.

This clonotype is deemed large. V usage is TRBV5-1 and J usage is TRBJ2-7, with D maybe TRBD2 (5 bases). The CDR3 contains 15 residues. The V end lost 4 bases, the J end lost 3 bases, and 17 bases lay between the germline ends. Germline CDR1 is SGHRS and CDR2 is YFSETQ. For the CDR3, the DNA is TGCGCCAGCAGCCCGGGATCCTACACGGGCTACGAGCAGTACTTC. Encoded protein: CASSPGSYTGYEQYF.

This clonotype is termed medium-sized. The chain is built from TRBV7-3 and TRBJ2-1, with D unresolved. CDR1 is SGHTA, CDR2 FQGTGA, per germline. This CDR3 contains 13 residues. With 4 bases removed from V and 0 bases from J, the gap between germline ends came to 4 bases. The CDR3 here is CASSYSSYNEQFF. The CDR3 bases are TGTGCCAGCAGCTACAGCTCCTACAATGAGCAGTTCTTC.

By its share, this clonotype is medium-sized. The chain is built from TRBV19 and TRBJ2-1; 7 bases match TRBD1. The CDR3 consists of 18 residues. The germline V gene encodes CDR1 LNHDA and CDR2 SQIVND (reference sequence). The trim removed 2 bases at V and 5 bases at J, leaving 15 bases unmatched. The chain's CDR3 is CASSILGRYRGSDNEQFF. The CDR3 DNA sequence: TGTGCCAGTAGTATACTAGGCCGGTACAGGGGAAGTGACAATGAGCAGTTCTTC.

This clonotype is labeled as medium-sized. This chain joins TRBV2 and TRBJ2-7; TRBD1 matches 7 bases. Trimming cost V 6 bases and J 3 bases; bases outside gene matches: 2. Germline lookup yields CDR1 SNHLY and CDR2 FYNNEI. CDR3 length: 12 residues. CDR3 residues: CASSRTGYEQYF. CDR3 nucleotides: TGTGCCAGCAGCCGGACAGGCTACGAGCAGTACTTC.

By sample share, this clonotype is medium-sized. This chain links TRBV4-1 with TRBJ2-1, with 13 bases lining up with TRBD2. Germline V lookup: CDR1 MGHRA, CDR2 YSYEKL. The CDR3 covers 17 residues. J gave up 8 bases and V 4 bases, and 11 bases lay outside the gene matches. The CDR3: CASSPDATSGGADEQFF. The CDR3 DNA is TGCGCCAGCAGCCCGGATGCAACTAGCGGGGGGGCGGATGAGCAGTTCTTC.

Relative to its sample, this clonotype is large. The rearrangement joins TRBV5-4 to TRBJ2-3, with D possibly matching TRBD2 (5 bases). With 0 bases removed from V and 0 bases from J, the gap between germline ends came to 8 bases. The CDR3 extends over 15 amino acids. CDR1 and CDR2 from the germline V gene are SGHNT and YYREEE (reference sequence). The CDR3, as DNA: TGTGCCAGCAGCTTGGGCCGGACTAGCACAGATACGCAGTATTTT. Translating gives CASSLGRTSTDTQYF.

Comment on this clonotype: This may come from a read error, since a much larger clone is one base off. Likely a read error: the CDR3 ends without its conserved phenylalanine or tryptophan. J is TRBJ2-3 and V is TRBV14, with a tentative D call TRBD2 (5 bases). Germline loops: CDR1 SGHDN, CDR2 FVKESK. V lost 2 bases to trimming and J lost 5 bases, with 14 bases between them. The CDR3 length is 15 residues. CDR3 DNA: TGTGCCAGCAGCCAAACGGCTAGCTCAGGAGATACGCAGTATTCT. Its translation is CASSQTASSGDTQYS.

This clonotype is labeled medium-sized. This chain links TRBV20-1 with TRBJ2-1; 12 nucleotides match TRBD2. The CDR3 is made up of 12 amino acids. CDR1 is DFQATT, CDR2 SNEGSKA, per germline (reference sequence). The CDR3 DNA follows: TGCAGGGCGGGACTAGCGGGCAATGAGCAGTTCTTC. Translating it yields CRAGLAGNEQFF.

This clonotype is labeled large. The genes are TRBV29-1 and TRBJ2-2; D uncertain. This CDR3 comprises 11 residues. Germline CDR1 and CDR2: SQVTM and ANQGSEA. V was trimmed by 7 bases and J by 6 bases, leaving 9 bases between them. This CDR3 is CSARQSGELFF. CDR3 nucleotides: TGCAGCGCCCGTCAGTCCGGGGAGCTGTTTTTT.

This sequence joins TRBV6-5 and TRBJ1-4, with D hard to call. The germline V and J ends were trimmed by 4 bases and 5 bases, with 14 bases remaining between them. The CDR3 is 15 amino acids. CDR1 and CDR2 from the germline V gene are MNHEY and SVGAGI. In DNA, the CDR3 is TGTGCCAGCAGTTTCTTCGAGGGTAGCAATGAAAAACTGTTTTTT. Amino acids: CASSFFEGSNEKLFF.